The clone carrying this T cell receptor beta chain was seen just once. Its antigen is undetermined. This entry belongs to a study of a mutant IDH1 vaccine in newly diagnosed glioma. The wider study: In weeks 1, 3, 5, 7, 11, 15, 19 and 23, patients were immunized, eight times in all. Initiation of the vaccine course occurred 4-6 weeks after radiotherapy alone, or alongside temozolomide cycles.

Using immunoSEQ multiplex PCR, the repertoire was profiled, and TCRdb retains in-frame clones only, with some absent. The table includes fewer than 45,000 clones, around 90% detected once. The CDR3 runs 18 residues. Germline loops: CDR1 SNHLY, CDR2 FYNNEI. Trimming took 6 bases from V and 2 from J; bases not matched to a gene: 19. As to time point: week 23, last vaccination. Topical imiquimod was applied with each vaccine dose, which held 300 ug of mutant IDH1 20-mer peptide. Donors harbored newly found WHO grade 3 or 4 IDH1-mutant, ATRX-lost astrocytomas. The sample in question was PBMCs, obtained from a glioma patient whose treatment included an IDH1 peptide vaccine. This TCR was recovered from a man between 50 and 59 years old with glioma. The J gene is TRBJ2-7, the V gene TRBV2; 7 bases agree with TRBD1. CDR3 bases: TGTGCCAGCAGCCGAAGAATCCCCCAGACAGGGAACGCCTACGAGCAGTACTTC. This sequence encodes CASSRRIPQTGNAYEQYF.